This T cell receptor beta chain was retrieved from a study of cytomegalovirus exposure and HLA in healthy donors. Study in general: The 100 to 150 validation repertoires matched the 500 to 750 first-cohort repertoires in platform, a later analysis reported.

Trimming cost V 7 bases and J 0 bases; bases outside gene matches: 6. The CDR3 runs to 14 residues. CDR1 and CDR2 (germline): MDHEN, SYDVKM. Sequencing was performed with immunoSEQ multiplex PCR; in TCRdb, only in-frame clones are kept and a portion is missing. Of tens of thousands of clones detected, over 85% appear once; the ten largest clones hold roughly 1%. Comment on this clone: Antigen specificity is unknown.

Study observations and caveats: Reportedly, cytomegalovirus status was diagnosed with high sensitivity and specificity.

The sample was PBMCs. This TCR was sampled from a man in his late teens or twenties in good health and CMV-seronegative. V gene TRBV28 combines with J gene TRBJ2-7, with TRBD1 matching over 7 bases. The CDR3 loop is CASIGTAPSYEQYF. The CDR3 DNA reads TGTGCCAGCATCGGGACAGCTCCCTCCTACGAGCAGTACTTC.